The 12 T cell receptor beta chains below all came from one sample that was sequenced in a study of control samples from healthy donors and cancer patients. The repertoire was sequenced with immunoSEQ multiplex PCR; TCRdb's copy has only in-frame clones and lacks some. This table holds 150,000 or so clones, less than 95% found once. The sample comprised blood. All receptors derive from a man aged 18-30 years in good health.

V usage is TRBV30 and J usage is TRBJ2-3, with 7 bases aligning to TRBD2. V shed 4 bases and J 3 bases; nucleotides not matched to a gene: 7. The CDR3 is 14 residues long. Germline CDR1 reads GTSNPN; CDR2 reads SVGIG (reference sequence). The CDR3 loop is CAWTRGRSTDTQYF. As DNA, the CDR3 is TGTGCCTGGACGCGGGGGAGGAGTACAGATACGCAGTATTTT.

This clone appeared once. The V call is TRBV27, the J call TRBJ1-2, with a possible D match to TRBD1 (5 bases). V lost 5 bases to trimming and J lost 3 bases, with 13 bases between them. This CDR3 region has 14 residues. Germline CDR1 MNHEY, CDR2 SMNVEV (reference sequence). This CDR3 reads CASSGGPRYYGYTF. The CDR3 coding sequence is TGTGCCAGCAGTGGGGGACCGAGGTACTATGGCTACACCTTC.

The chain uses TRBV3-1 (or the pseudogene TRBV3-2) and TRBJ1-6, with D perhaps matching TRBD1 (5 bases). Germline CDR1 reads LGHDT; CDR2 reads YNNKEL (reference sequence). There are 14 residues in the CDR3. Trimming cost V 4 bases and J 4 bases, with 8 bases left between them. CDR3 sequence reads: CASSRGGYNSPLHF. In DNA form, the CDR3 reads TGTGCCAGCAGCCGGGGGGGATATAATTCACCCCTCCACTTT.

The CDR3 protein is CSVGVTGYEQYF. In DNA form, the CDR3 reads TGCAGCGTTGGGGTGACTGGTTACGAGCAGTACTTC. The chain links TRBV29-1 to TRBJ2-7, with no clear D. The CDR3 extends over 12 amino acids. V was clipped by 4 bases and J by 4 bases, with 11 bases between them. Germline CDR1 reads SQVTM; CDR2 reads ANQGSEA.

On this clone: Germline and junction disagree at one end, which may indicate a read error. Other DNA sequences within the sample encode an identical CDR3. This chain joins TRBV23-1 and TRBJ2-2; D not resolved. TRBV23-1 is treated as an ORF (open reading frame) with a function not yet certain. There are 13 residues in the CDR3. As DNA, the CDR3 is TGTGCCAGCGTAGCCCTGAGGACCGGGGAGCTGTTTTTT. Amino acid sequence: CASVALRTGELFF.

The rearrangement links TRBV7-9 to TRBJ2-5, with a weak D call TRBD1 (7 bases). Between the trimmed V and J ends, which lost 5 bases and 5 bases, there was a span of 18 bases. CDR1 is SEHNR and CDR2 is FQNEAQ in the germline V gene (reference sequence). The CDR3 extends over 15 amino acids. The CDR3 DNA reads as TGTGCCAGCAGCCCGCCGACGGCAGGGGGGGAGACCCAGTACTTC. Its translation is CASSPPTAGGETQYF.

The chain recombines TRBV3-1 (or the pseudogene TRBV3-2) with TRBJ2-2; weak D call: TRBD2 (6 bases). Trimming removed 2 bases at V and 8 bases at J, with 15 bases between. The CDR3 loop spans 15 amino acids. Germline loops: CDR1 LGHDT, CDR2 YNNKEL (reference sequence). The CDR3: CASSQFMAGSGELFF. In DNA form, the CDR3 reads TGTGCCAGCAGCCAATTTATGGCGGGGTCTGGGGAGCTGTTTTTT.

This chain joins TRBV5-4 and TRBJ1-2; D gene uncertain. The germline V gene has CDR1 SGHNT and CDR2 YYREEE (reference sequence). Trimming removed 4 bases at V and 7 bases at J, with 17 bases between. This CDR3 has 14 residues. CDR3 DNA: TGTGCCAGCAGCCCAGCCGGAGGGATGAGTGGCTACACCTTC. Translated, it gives CASSPAGGMSGYTF.

V usage is TRBV6-2 or TRBV6-3 and J usage is TRBJ1-1; D not resolved. The V end was cut by 4 bases, the J end by 8 bases, with 17 bases between. Germline CDR1 and CDR2: MNHEY and SVGEGT. The CDR3 contains 14 residues. CDR3 sequence: CASSFTDAGEEAFF. DNA for the CDR3: TGTGCCAGCAGTTTCACCGACGCCGGGGAAGAAGCTTTCTTT.

This chain joins TRBV12-5 and TRBJ1-6; D ambiguous. Germline CDR1 and CDR2: LGHNT and FRNRAP. The V and J ends lost 5 bases and 7 bases respectively, with 9 bases between them. This CDR3 is built from 13 residues. Here the CDR3 reads CASGGARNSPLHF. In DNA form, the CDR3 reads TGTGCTAGTGGTGGAGCGCGAAATTCACCCCTCCACTTT.

This clone was seen just once. This rearrangement joins TRBV3-1 (or the pseudogene TRBV3-2) to TRBJ2-5; 7 positions agree with TRBD1. In germline, CDR1 is LGHDT, CDR2 YNNKEL (reference sequence). J lost 2 bases, V lost 2 bases, and 5 bases had no gene match. CDR3 size: 15 residues. The CDR3 reads CASSQRGQLQETQYF. Written as DNA, the CDR3 is TGTGCCAGCAGCCAAAGGGGACAGTTACAAGAGACCCAGTACTTC.

This clone was recorded a few times. This sequence joins TRBV3-1 (or the pseudogene TRBV3-2) and TRBJ1-6; TRBD1 might be the D (6 bases). The CDR3 runs 16 residues. In germline, CDR1 is LGHDT, CDR2 YNNKEL (reference sequence). The V and J ends lost 0 bases and 6 bases respectively, with 12 bases between them. Here the CDR3 reads CASSQENRAGNSPLHF. Here the CDR3 DNA reads TGTGCCAGCAGCCAAGAAAACAGGGCGGGTAATTCACCCCTCCACTTT.